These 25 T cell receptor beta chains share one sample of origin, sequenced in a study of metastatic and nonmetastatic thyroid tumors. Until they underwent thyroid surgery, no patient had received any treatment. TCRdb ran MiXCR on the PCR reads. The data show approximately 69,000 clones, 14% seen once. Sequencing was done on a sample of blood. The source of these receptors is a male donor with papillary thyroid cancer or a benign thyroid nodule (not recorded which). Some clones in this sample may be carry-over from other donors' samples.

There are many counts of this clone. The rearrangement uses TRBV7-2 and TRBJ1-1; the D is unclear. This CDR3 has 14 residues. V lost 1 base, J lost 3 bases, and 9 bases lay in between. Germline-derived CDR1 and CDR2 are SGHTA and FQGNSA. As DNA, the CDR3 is TGTGCCAGCAGCTTAGGACCGGTACACACTGAAGCTTTCTTT. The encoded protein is CASSLGPVHTEAFF. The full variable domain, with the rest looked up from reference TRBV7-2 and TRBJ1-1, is GAGVSQSPSNKVTEKGKDVELRCDPISGHTALYWYRQSLGQGLEFLIYFQGNSAPDKSGLPSDRFSAERTGGSVSTLTIQRTQQEDSAVYLCASSLGPVHTEAFFGQGTRLTVV.

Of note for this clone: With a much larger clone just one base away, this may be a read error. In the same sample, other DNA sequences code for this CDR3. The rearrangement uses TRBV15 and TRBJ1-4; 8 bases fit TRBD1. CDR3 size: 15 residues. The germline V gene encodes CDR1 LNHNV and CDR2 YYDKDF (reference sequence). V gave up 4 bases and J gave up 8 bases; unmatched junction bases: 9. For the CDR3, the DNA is TGTGCCACCAGCATGATGACAGGGGTGGGAGAAAAACTGTTTTTT. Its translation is CATSMMTGVGEKLFF.

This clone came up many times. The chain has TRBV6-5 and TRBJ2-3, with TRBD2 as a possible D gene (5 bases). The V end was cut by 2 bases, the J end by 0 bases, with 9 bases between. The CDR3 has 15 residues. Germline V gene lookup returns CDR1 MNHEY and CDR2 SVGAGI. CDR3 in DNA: TGTGCCAGCAGTTACCGACTACCTAGCACAGATACGCAGTATTTT. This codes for CASSYRLPSTDTQYF.

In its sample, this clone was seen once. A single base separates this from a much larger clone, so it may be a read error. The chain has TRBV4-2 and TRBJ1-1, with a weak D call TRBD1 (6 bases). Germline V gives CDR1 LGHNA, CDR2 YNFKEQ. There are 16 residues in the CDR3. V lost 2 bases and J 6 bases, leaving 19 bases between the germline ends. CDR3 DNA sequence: TGTGCCAGCAGCCAATTTTCGGACAGCGTGAGAGCTGAAGCTTTCTTT. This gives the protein CASSQFSDSVRAEAFF.

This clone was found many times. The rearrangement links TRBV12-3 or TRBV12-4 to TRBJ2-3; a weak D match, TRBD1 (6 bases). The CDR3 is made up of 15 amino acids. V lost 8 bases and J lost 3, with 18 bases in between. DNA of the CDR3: TGTGCCAGCGATTTTATGGCAGGGGTGACAGATACGCAGTATTTT. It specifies CASDFMAGVTDTQYF.

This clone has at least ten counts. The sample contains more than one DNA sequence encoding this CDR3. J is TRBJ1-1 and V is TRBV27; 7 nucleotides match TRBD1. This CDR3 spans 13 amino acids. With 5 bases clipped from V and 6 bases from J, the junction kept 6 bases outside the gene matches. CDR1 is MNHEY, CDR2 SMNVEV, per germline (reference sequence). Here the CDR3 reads CASSKQGWAEAFF. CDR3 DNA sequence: TGTGCCAGCAGTAAACAGGGGTGGGCTGAAGCTTTCTTT.

CDR3 DNA sequence: TGTGCCAGCAGTTTAGCTGGGATGGCAGATACGCAGTATTTT. Translated: CASSLAGMADTQYF. This chain connects TRBV28 to TRBJ2-3; no clear D. The CDR3 consists of 14 residues. Germline V gene lookup returns CDR1 MDHEN and CDR2 SYDVKM. V lost 2 bases and J lost 4, with 10 bases in between.

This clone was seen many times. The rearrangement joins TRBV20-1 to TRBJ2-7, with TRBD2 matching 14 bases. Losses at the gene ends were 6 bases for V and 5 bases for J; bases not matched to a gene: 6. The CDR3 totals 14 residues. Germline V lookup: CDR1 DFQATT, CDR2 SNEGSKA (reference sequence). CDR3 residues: CSATGLAGGNEQYV. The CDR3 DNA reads TGCAGTGCAACCGGACTAGCGGGAGGAAACGAGCAGTACGTC.

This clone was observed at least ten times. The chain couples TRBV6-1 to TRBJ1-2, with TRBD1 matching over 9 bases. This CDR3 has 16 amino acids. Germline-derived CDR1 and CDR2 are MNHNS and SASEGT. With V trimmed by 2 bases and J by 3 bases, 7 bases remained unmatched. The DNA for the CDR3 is TGTGCCAGCAGTGAAACAGGGGGCCGGGGGTACTATGGCTACACCTTC. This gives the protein CASSETGGRGYYGYTF.

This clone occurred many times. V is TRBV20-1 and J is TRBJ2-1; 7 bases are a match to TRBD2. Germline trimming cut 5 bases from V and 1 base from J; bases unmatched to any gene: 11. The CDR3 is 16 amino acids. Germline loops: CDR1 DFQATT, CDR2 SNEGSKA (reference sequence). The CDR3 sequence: CSAVSASGDSYNEQFF. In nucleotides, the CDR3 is TGCAGTGCTGTATCCGCTAGCGGAGATTCCTACAATGAGCAGTTCTTC.

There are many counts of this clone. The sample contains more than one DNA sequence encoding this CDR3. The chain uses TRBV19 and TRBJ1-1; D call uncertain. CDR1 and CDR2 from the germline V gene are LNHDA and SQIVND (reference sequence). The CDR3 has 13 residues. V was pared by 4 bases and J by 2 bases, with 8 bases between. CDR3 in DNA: TGTGCCAGTAGTAAGCCGGGCAACACTGAAGCTTTCTTT. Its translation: CASSKPGNTEAFF.

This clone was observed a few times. The CDR3 region is CASSPPGSGMQETQYF. For the CDR3, the DNA is TGTGCCAGCAGCCCCCCCGGCTCGGGGATGCAAGAGACCCAGTACTTC. J is TRBJ2-5 and V is TRBV5-4; tentative D call: TRBD2 (5 bases). Germline V gene data show CDR1 as SGHNT and CDR2 as YYREEE (reference sequence). Trimming removed 4 bases at V and 2 bases at J, with 18 bases between. The length of the CDR3 is 16 residues.

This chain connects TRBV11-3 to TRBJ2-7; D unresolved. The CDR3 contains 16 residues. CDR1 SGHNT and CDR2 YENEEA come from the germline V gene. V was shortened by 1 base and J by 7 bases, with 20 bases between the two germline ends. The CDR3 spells CASSLGSSPKLAEQYF. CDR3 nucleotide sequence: TGTGCCAGCAGCTTAGGTTCTAGTCCGAAACTCGCAGAGCAGTACTTC.

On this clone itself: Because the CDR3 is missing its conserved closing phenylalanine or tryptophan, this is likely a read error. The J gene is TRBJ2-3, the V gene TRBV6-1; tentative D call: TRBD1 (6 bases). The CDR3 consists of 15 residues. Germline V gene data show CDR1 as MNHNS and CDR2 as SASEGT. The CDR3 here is CASREQGGGTYTQYS. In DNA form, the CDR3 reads TGTGCCAGCAGAGAACAGGGTGGTGGCACATATACGCAGTATTCT.

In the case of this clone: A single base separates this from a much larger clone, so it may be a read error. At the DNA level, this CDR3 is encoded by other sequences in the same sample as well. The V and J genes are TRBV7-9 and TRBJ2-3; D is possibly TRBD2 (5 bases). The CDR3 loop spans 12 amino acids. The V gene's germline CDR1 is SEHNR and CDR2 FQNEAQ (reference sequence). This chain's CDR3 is CASSLATDTQYF. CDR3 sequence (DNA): TGTGCCAGCAGTTTAGCGACAGATACGCAGTATTTT.

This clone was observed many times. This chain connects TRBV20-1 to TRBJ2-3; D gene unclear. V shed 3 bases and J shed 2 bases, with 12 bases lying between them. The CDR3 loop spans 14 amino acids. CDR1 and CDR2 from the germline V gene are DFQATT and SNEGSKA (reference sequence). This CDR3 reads CSARAYQYTDTQYF. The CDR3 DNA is TGCAGTGCTAGGGCGTACCAGTACACAGATACGCAGTATTTT.

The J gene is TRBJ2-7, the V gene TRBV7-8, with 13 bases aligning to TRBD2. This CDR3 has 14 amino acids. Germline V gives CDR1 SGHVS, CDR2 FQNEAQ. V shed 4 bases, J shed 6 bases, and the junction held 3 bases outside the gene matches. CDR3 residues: CASSSLAGGFEQYV. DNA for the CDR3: TGTGCCAGCAGCTCACTAGCGGGAGGGTTCGAGCAGTACGTC.

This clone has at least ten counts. The CDR3: CSANDRGGYTF. The CDR3 DNA is TGCAGTGCTAATGACAGGGGCGGCTACACCTTC. The chain uses TRBV20-1 and TRBJ1-2; 8 nucleotides agree with TRBD1. The germline gives CDR1 DFQATT, CDR2 SNEGSKA (reference sequence). The J segment lost 8 bases and the V segment lost 4 bases, leaving 3 bases of the junction unmatched. This CDR3 spans 11 amino acids.

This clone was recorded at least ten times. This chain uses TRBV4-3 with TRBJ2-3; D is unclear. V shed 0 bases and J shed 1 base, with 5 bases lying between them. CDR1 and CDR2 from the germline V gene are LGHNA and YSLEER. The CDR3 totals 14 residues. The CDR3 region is CASSQDDRTDTQYF. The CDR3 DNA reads TGCGCCAGCAGCCAAGATGACCGCACAGATACGCAGTATTTT.

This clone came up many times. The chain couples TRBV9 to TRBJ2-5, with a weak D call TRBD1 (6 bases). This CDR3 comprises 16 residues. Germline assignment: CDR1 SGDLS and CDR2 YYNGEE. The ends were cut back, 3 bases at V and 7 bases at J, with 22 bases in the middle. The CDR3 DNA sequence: TGTGCCAGCAGCGCCCGAGTGCCAGGGGCCGGTGGGACCCAGTACTTC. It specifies CASSARVPGAGGTQYF.

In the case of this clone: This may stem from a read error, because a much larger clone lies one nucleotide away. The CDR3 DNA reads TGTGCCATCAGTGAAACCTCGGGGGCGCCTGAGACCCAGTACTTC. It translates to CAISETSGAPETQYF. V gene TRBV25-1 combines with J gene TRBJ2-5; perhaps D is TRBD1 or TRBD2 (6 bases each). The CDR3 sequence is 15 residues long. Germline V gene data show CDR1 as MGHDK and CDR2 as SYGVNS.

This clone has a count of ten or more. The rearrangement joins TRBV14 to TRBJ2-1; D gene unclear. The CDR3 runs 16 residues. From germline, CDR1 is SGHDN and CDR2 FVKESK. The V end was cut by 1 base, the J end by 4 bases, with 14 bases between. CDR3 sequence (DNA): TGTGCCAGCAGCCAAGTCTCGTCACTTACTTACAATGAGCAGTTCTTC. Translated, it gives CASSQVSSLTYNEQFF.

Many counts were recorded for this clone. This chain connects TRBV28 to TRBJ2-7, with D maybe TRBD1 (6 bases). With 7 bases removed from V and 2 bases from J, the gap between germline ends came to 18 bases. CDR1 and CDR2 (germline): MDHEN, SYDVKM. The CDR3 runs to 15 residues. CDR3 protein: CASITMDSHPYEQYF. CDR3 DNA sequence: TGTGCCAGCATTACTATGGACAGTCATCCCTACGAGCAGTACTTC.

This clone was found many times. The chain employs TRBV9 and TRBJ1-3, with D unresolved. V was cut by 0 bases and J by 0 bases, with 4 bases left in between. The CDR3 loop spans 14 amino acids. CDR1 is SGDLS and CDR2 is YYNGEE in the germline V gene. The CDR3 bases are TGTGCCAGCAGCGTAGCGAGCTCTGGAAACACCATATATTTT. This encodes CASSVASSGNTIYF.

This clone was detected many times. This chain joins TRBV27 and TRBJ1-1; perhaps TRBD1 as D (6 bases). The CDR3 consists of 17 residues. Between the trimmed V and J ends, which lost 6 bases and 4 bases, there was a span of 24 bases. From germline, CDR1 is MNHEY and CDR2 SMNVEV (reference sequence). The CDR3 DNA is TGTGCCAGCAGCCGACCCGGGGGGGGGCCATCGGGCACTGAAGCTTTCTTT. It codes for CASSRPGGGPSGTEAFF.